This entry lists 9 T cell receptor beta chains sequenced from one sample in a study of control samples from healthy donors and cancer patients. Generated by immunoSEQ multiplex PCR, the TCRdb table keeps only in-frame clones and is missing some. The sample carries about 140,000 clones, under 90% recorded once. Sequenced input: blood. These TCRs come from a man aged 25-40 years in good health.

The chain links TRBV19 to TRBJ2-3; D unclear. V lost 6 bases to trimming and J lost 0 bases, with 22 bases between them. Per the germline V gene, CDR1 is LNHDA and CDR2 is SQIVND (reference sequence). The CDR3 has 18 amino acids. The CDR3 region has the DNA TGTGCCAGTAGGCGGAGCGCCCCAAGTATAACTAGCACAGATACGCAGTATTTT. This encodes CASRRSAPSITSTDTQYF.

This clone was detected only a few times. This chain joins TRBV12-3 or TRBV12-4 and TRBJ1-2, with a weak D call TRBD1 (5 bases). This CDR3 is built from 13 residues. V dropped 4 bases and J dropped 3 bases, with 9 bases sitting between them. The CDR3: CASSWGPHYGYTF. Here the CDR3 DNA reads TGTGCCAGCAGTTGGGGACCCCACTATGGCTACACCTTC.

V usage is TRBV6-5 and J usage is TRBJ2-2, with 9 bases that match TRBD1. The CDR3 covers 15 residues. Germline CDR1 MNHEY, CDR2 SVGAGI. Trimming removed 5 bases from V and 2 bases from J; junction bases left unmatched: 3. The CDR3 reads CASSKTGGNTGELFF. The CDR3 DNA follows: TGTGCCAGCAGTAAGACAGGGGGAAACACCGGGGAGCTGTTTTTT.

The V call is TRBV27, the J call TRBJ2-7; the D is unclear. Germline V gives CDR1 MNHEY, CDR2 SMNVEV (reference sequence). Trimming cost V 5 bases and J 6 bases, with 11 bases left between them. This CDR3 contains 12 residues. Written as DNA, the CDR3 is TGTGCCAGCAGTCCATGGCCGGGCGAGCAGTACTTC. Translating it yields CASSPWPGEQYF.

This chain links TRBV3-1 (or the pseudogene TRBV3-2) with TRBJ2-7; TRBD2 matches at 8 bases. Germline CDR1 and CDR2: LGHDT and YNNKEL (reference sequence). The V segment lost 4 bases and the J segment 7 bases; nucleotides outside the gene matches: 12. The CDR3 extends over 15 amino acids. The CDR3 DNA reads TGTGCCAGCAGCCCTGGACTAGCTGGAGGGACGGAGCAGTACTTC. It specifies CASSPGLAGGTEQYF.

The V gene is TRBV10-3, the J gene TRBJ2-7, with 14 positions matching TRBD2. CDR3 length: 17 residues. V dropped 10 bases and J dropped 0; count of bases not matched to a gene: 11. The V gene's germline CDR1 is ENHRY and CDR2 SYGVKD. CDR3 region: CATRHGTSGRSSYEQYF. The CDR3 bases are TGTGCCACTCGACACGGGACTAGCGGGAGAAGCTCCTACGAGCAGTACTTC.

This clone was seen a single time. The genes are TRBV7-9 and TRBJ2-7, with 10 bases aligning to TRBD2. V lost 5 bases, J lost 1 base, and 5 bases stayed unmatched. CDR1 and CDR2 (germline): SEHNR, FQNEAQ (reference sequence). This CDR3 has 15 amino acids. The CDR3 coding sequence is TGTGCCAGCAGCCCAGGGACTAGCGCTTCCTACGAGCAGTACTTC. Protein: CASSPGTSASYEQYF.

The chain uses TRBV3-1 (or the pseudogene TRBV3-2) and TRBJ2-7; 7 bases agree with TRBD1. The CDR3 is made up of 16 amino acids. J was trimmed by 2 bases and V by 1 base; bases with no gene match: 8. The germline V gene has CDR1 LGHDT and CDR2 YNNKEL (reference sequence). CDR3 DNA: TGTGCCAGCAGCCAAGTAGGGGGCGATGCCCCCTACGAGCAGTACTTC. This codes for CASSQVGGDAPYEQYF.

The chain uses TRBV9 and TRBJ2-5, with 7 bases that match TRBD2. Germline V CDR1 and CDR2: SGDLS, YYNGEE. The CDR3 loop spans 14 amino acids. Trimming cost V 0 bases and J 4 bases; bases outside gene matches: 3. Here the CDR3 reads CASSVGQRGETQYF. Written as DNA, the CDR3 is TGTGCCAGCAGCGTAGGACAGCGGGGAGAGACCCAGTACTTC.